This TCR beta chain was identified in a study of CD4 and CD8 cells across lung adenocarcinoma regions. The CDR3 runs to 12 residues. V was pared by 4 bases and J by 5 bases, with 6 bases between. Germline V gives CDR1 WNHNN, CDR2 SYGVQD (reference sequence). Samples came from patients with localized non-small cell lung adenocarcinoma. TCRdb reprocessed the PCR reads with MiXCR, giving one entry per CDR3 protein. The table includes about 8,000 distinct CDR3 sequences, about three fifths detected once. The sequencing sample was made of CD4+ T cells from the center of a lung tumor. The chain combines TRBV10-1 with TRBJ2-1; D is undetermined. This TCR was recovered from a female donor with lung adenocarcinoma. The CD4 and CD8 labels of this study may be unreliable. The CDR3, as DNA: TGCGCCAGCAGTGGACCGGACAATGAGCAGTTCTTC. As protein: CASSGPDNEQFF.